This T cell receptor (beta chain) was documented in a study of robustness of blood B and T cell sequencing (dated by TCRdb to 2017 to 2018). Study-wide context: The goal of the study was to find out how much peripheral blood is required to reliably describe the TCRbeta and IgG repertoires of an individual. Each of the nine to eleven independently drawn blood samples had its TCRbeta and IgG repertoires measured. As technical replicates, two replicate TCRbeta cDNA libraries were prepared from one shared RNA pool derived from a single 10 ml draw.

The germline V gene (reference sequence) sets CDR1 to SGHNT and CDR2 to YYREEE. V is reduced by 3 bases and J by 3 bases, leaving a spacing of 9 bases between them. The CDR3 goes from the cysteine to the phenylalanine over 13 residues. Only the CDR3 DNA stays, 39 bases, in frame from base 1. TCRbeta repertoires were quantified from mRNA rather than genomic DNA, which captures expressed receptors. Without any cell sorting, leukocytes from the buffy coat were collected into Trizol, and RNA was extracted using the Direct-zol RNA MiniPrep Plus kit. EDTA blood tubes were spun right away at 4 degrees C to separate plasma, buffy coat and red blood cells. Library construction relied on PCR. TCRdb records Illumina MiSeq as the sequencer. SMARTScribe reverse transcriptase and a 5' template-switch oligo, by which a universal priming site was added, were used for cDNA synthesis. The template-switch oligo carried a 12-nucleotide random unique molecular identifier (UMI) that tagged each cDNA molecule. Chain-specific reverse primers targeted TCRbeta transcripts during reverse transcription. Uracil DNA glycosylase treatment removed residual template-switch adapters, and cDNA was purified with a Qiagen MinElute kit. For the first PCR, 20 to 25 cycles were run with KAPA HiFi HotStart ReadyMix and step-out primers, split across four 50 ul reactions. Products of the first-round PCR were gel-purified before additional amplification. Illumina Nextera adapters were attached in a second PCR of seven to eight cycles, and the libraries were then purified and pooled. The UMI barcode for each TCRbeta molecule was captured by a 50-nucleotide 5' read. In the paper's pipeline: Using the MIGEC toolkit, reads were grouped by UMI into consensus reads. PEAR was used to merge forward and reverse consensus reads, producing the final reads. A custom decontamination script removed identical UMI-sequence pairs shared across libraries, treating them as cross-sample contamination. V(D)J assignment and CDR3 extraction were performed with MIGMAP, a wrapper around IgBLAST. A TCR clonotype was defined by an identical V gene, J gene and CDR3 amino acid sequence; no sequencing was done for CDR1 and CDR2. The raw public data were reprocessed by TCRdb itself: fastp quality trimming at Q25, MiXCR clonotype calling, in-frame beta chains only. Rows with a matching CDR3 protein are joined into one entry that keeps the most common DNA and genes. The V and J calls come from TCRdb's annotation, not from the publication. This sample lists about 3,600 distinct CDR3 sequences; about 56% were detected once. The ten biggest clones cover about 26% of the sample.

This clonotype was recorded a few times. This receptor's antigen is unknown. Base qualities are not at hand, and no much larger clone is one base apart. Results and caveats for the whole study, not just this receptor: The TCRbeta rarefaction curves did not fully level off, which suggests under-sequencing or many low-abundance clonotypes. Pooling tubes did not increase the overlap of rare TCRbeta clonotypes, which implies that much larger blood volumes would be needed to capture rare TCRbeta clonotypes. One pair of TCRbeta libraries showed evidence of cross-contamination, likely from batch processing; the shared UMI-sequence pairs were removed. Because EDTA tubes had to be fractionated immediately, the use of EDTA tubes in multi-site collections was limited. Of the top 10,000 TCRbeta clonotypes in one technical replicate library, 90% to 95% were also found in the other technical replicate library. The 1,000 most abundant TCRbeta clonotypes from the pooled draws were detected in every single 10 ml sample. Coverage of the top 10,000 TCRbeta clonotypes approached saturation when 3 or 4 tubes (roughly 28-40 ml blood) were combined.

The rearranged chain carries TRBV5-4 and TRBJ1-2; the D gene is perhaps TRBD1, from 6 matching bases. Sequencing was carried out using peripheral blood. This clonotype was obtained from a human donor in good health. The nucleotide sequence reads as follows: TGTGCCAGCAGCTCCCGACAGGACTATGGCTACACCTTC. This codes for CASSSRQDYGYTF.